This T cell receptor (beta chain) came from a study of blood T cell repertoires in COVID-19 (TCRdb year 2020). At the level of the whole study: Samples covering the acute and convalescent phases of COVID-19 were provided by collaborators in the United States, Italy and Spain. Deeply sampled blood TCRbeta repertoires from subjects exposed to, actively infected with, or recovered from COVID-19 were included in the dataset. The samples were drawn from two sources: the first 160 participants of the ongoing ImmuneRACE study, and 1,254 subjects contributed by 6 global collaborators. Where HLA class I and class II types were available, the types were taken from metadata supplied by the sample provider, not from assay-based typing. The sample metadata nearly always contained a de-identified subject ID, COVID-19 status, age in years and sex. The material from the prospective study consisted of cDNA or gDNA derived from T cells, B-cell-depleted T cells, or PBMCs. The repertoires were released in a freely available public database intended as a resource for research on the immune response to SARS-CoV-2.

Comment on this clone: Its antigen remains undetermined. Base qualities are not at hand, and no much larger clone is one base apart.

TCRbeta CDR3 regions were amplified from genomic DNA using the immunoSEQ Assay, a bias-controlled multiplex PCR. The authors' analysis ran thus. The number of nucleated cells in each sample was estimated from the amplification of reference gene primers within the assay. To quantify the absolute abundance of each unique TCRbeta CDR3 rearrangement, sequence reads were collapsed and filtered. Productive Simpson clonality was computed per sample as the square root of Simpson's diversity index over productive rearrangements. TCRdb stores this immuneACCESS table with in-frame sequences only. Part of the clones is absent; in the studies checked, under half of the shortfall reflects unresolved V genes, and no reason is known for the rest. V, J and clone size are taken as reported in that table, and D and trimming were inferred from the DNA itself. The sample table shows 85,000 or so clones, and 81% are seen once. Approximately 44% of the sample is taken by the ten largest.

Overall study outcomes, separate from this receptor: The quantity of clinical and demographic metadata differed by source and by participant and was supplied without curation.

The collaborating institutions used their own protocols to collect whole blood in K2EDTA tubes. Collaborator samples were shipped for TCRbeta analysis as frozen whole blood, isolated PBMCs, or DNA extracted from either sample type. CDR1 and CDR2 were assigned from the germline V gene (reference sequence) as LNHDA and SQIVND. Taken from cysteine to phenylalanine, the CDR3 has 14 residues. Here the CDR3 DNA is all that survives: 42 bases in frame from base 1. V lost 3 bases and J lost 4 bases; the stretch between them is 10 bases long. The sample comprised peripheral blood. The chain couples TRBV19 to TRBJ1-5; the best D guess is TRBD1, with 6 bases matching. The TCR sequence derives from an elderly man with acute or convalescent COVID-19. The DNA sequence is given as TGTGCCAGTAGTATCCGGGACATTAATCAGCCCCAGCATTTT. Its protein product is CASSIRDINQPQHF.